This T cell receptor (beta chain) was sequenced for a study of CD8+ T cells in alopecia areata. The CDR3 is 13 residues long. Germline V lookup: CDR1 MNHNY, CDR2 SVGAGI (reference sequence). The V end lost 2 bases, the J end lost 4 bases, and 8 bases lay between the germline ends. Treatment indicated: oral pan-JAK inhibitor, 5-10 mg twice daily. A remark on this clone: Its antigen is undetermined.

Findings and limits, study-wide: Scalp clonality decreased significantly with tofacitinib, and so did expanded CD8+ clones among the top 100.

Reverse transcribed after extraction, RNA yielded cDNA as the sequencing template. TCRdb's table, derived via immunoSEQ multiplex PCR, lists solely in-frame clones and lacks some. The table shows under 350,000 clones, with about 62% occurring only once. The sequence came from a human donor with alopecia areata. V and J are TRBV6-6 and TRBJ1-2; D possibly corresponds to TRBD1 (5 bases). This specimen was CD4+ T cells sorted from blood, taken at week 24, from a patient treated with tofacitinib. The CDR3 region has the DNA TGTGCCAGCAGTTACAGGCAGGGCTATGGCTACACCTTC. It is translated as CASSYRQGYGYTF.